The 13 T cell receptor beta chains given below trace back to one sample, sequenced in a study of T cell responses to AZD1222 COVID-19 vaccine. Sequencing was performed with immunoSEQ multiplex PCR; in TCRdb, only in-frame clones are kept and a portion is missing. The repertoire holds approximately 150,000 clones, with around 88% as singletons. The specimen was peripheral blood, collected on day 0 of MenACWY control vaccination. These receptors came from an adult in good health.

V gene TRBV24-1 combines with J gene TRBJ2-1; 8 bases agree with TRBD2. V lost 3 bases, J lost 1 base, and 7 bases stayed unmatched. This CDR3 has 17 residues. Per the germline V gene, CDR1 is KGHDR and CDR2 is SFDVKD. CDR3 in amino acids: CATSDTIAGLSYNEQFF. As DNA, the CDR3 is TGTGCCACCAGTGATACTATAGCGGGGCTTTCCTACAATGAGCAGTTCTTC.

The rearrangement uses TRBV19 and TRBJ1-6; 8 nucleotides agree with TRBD1. This CDR3 comprises 15 residues. Per germline, CDR1 LNHDA and CDR2 SQIVND (reference sequence). V shed 3 bases and J 9 bases; nucleotides not matched to a gene: 7. Here the CDR3 reads CASSIGGQGGSPLHF. The CDR3 coding sequence is TGTGCCAGTAGTATCGGCGGACAGGGAGGTTCACCCCTCCACTTT.

The chain has TRBV10-1 and TRBJ1-2; D possibly corresponds to TRBD1 (5 bases). Trimming stripped 0 bases from V and 3 bases from J, with 11 bases between. CDR3 length: 15 residues. CDR1 and CDR2 from the germline V gene are WNHNN and SYGVQD (reference sequence). CDR3 in DNA: TGCGCCAGCAGTGAGTCGGGCAGGGAGTACTATGGCTACACCTTC. Protein sequence: CASSESGREYYGYTF.

This chain links TRBV30 with TRBJ2-1, with D unresolved. The CDR3 has 11 amino acids. From germline, CDR1 is GTSNPN and CDR2 SVGIG (reference sequence). V was trimmed by 8 bases and J by 5 bases, leaving 10 bases between them. The CDR3 sequence: CAARRHNEQFF. In DNA form, the CDR3 reads TGTGCCGCCAGGCGGCACAATGAGCAGTTCTTC.

The chain has TRBV9 and TRBJ1-2, with D maybe TRBD1 (5 bases). The CDR3 has 13 residues. CDR1 SGDLS and CDR2 YYNGEE come from the germline V gene. V lost 7 bases, J lost 4 bases, and 14 bases lay in between. The CDR3 DNA sequence: TGTGCCAGCGGGGGACCGGGCTTCTATGGCTACACCTTC. This sequence encodes CASGGPGFYGYTF.

This sequence joins TRBV6-2 or TRBV6-3 and TRBJ2-7; no clear D. This CDR3 spans 14 amino acids. V was cut by 5 bases and J by 0 bases, with 11 bases left in between. Germline CDR1 is MNHEY and CDR2 is SVGEGT. The CDR3 spells CASSNTESSYEQYF. The CDR3 nucleotides read TGTGCCAGCAGTAATACAGAAAGCTCCTACGAGCAGTACTTC.

This rearrangement joins TRBV11-2 to TRBJ1-4, with TRBD1 as a possible D gene (6 bases). Germline-derived CDR1 and CDR2 are SGHAT and FQNNGV. The CDR3 runs to 15 residues. Trimming took 1 base from V and 7 from J, leaving 13 bases between them. CDR3 protein: CASSLVPGAGEKLFF. As DNA, the CDR3 is TGTGCCAGCAGCTTAGTGCCAGGGGCGGGTGAAAAACTGTTTTTT.

The gene calls are TRBV5-1 and TRBJ1-1, with a tentative D call TRBD1 (6 bases). Germline V gene sequence: CDR1 SGHRS, CDR2 YFSETQ. The CDR3 is 15 residues long. V was shortened by 1 base and J by 2 bases, with 12 bases between the two germline ends. This CDR3 reads CASSLYGTINTEAFF. The CDR3 DNA reads TGCGCCAGCAGCTTGTATGGGACAATAAACACTGAAGCTTTCTTT.

In DNA form, the CDR3 reads TGTGCCAGCAGAAGGACAGGAGAAAGGGTGGATACGCAGTATTTT. It specifies CASRRTGERVDTQYF. The gene calls are TRBV6-5 and TRBJ2-3, with 7 bases that match TRBD1. CDR3 size: 15 residues. Germline assignment: CDR1 MNHEY and CDR2 SVGAGI. The junction had 12 bases not matched to a gene; V was cut back by 6 bases and J by 6 bases.

This sequence joins TRBV7-2 and TRBJ2-5, with D unclear. The CDR3 loop spans 11 amino acids. The germline V and J ends were trimmed by 0 bases and 5 bases, with 1 base remaining between them. The germline V gene has CDR1 SGHTA and CDR2 FQGNSA. The CDR3 sequence: CASSLAETQYF. DNA for the CDR3: TGTGCCAGCAGCTTAGCCGAGACCCAGTACTTC.

This clone was picked up a small number of times. The rearrangement links TRBV23-1 to TRBJ2-7, with D perhaps matching TRBD1 (6 bases). TRBV23-1 is sorted into the ORF group, with uncertain function. Trimming took 0 bases from V and 2 from J, leaving 14 bases between them. This CDR3 contains 16 residues. CDR3 sequence reads: CASSQSWTAFTYEQYF. The DNA of the CDR3 is TGCGCCAGCAGTCAATCATGGACAGCCTTCACCTACGAGCAGTACTTC.

V gene TRBV2 combines with J gene TRBJ2-1, with 7 bases matching TRBD2. Trimming removed 1 base from V and 6 bases from J; junction bases left unmatched: 12. Germline V gene lookup returns CDR1 SNHLY and CDR2 FYNNEI. The CDR3 length is 17 residues. Here the CDR3 reads CASSEGRDYRLSNEQFF. The CDR3 DNA reads TGTGCCAGCAGTGAAGGGAGGGACTATCGTTTGTCCAATGAGCAGTTCTTC.

The chain employs TRBV9 and TRBJ1-3; weak D call: TRBD1 (5 bases). The germline V gene encodes CDR1 SGDLS and CDR2 YYNGEE. Trimming stripped 3 bases from V and 2 bases from J, with 12 bases between. The CDR3 consists of 15 residues. The CDR3 DNA reads TGTGCCAGCAGCGCAGCCGCGGGGGCTGGAAACACCATATATTTT. Protein: CASSAAAGAGNTIYF.